This is a list of T cell receptor beta chains from one sample in a study of blood T cell repertoires in COVID-19. The method was immunoSEQ multiplex PCR; TCRdb's version includes in-frame clones alone and lacks a portion of them. The repertoire includes approximately 110,000 clones, 90% to 95% of them detected once, and just over 2% sits in the top ten. The specimen was peripheral blood. These receptors all stem from a man in his fifties with COVID-19, enrolled during active disease. The CDR3 runs from the conserved cysteine through the conserved F or W. A D gene is named only where the DNA matches it firmly. Clone size is not always given. Where it is, it says once, few, many or a class for expanded clones.

v_gene	abundance	j_gene	d_gene	CDR3nt	CDR3aa
TRBV30	.	TRBJ1-1	TRBD1	TGTGCCTGGAGGGGGGACAGGGGGTCTGAAGCTTTCTTT	CAWRGDRGSEAFF
TRBV30	.	TRBJ2-3	TRBD2	TGTGCCTGGAGGCTAGCGGGAGATTCGGATACGCAGTATTTT	CAWRLAGDSDTQYF
TRBV7-3	.	TRBJ2-1	.	TGTGCCAGCAGCTTATACGGTACTTCCTACAATGAGCAGTTCTTC	CASSLYGTSYNEQFF
TRBV6-5	.	TRBJ2-2	.	TGTGCCAGCACCAGGGGCCAATACACCGGGGAGCTGTTTTTT	CASTRGQYTGELFF
TRBV7-9	.	TRBJ1-1	.	TGTGCCAGCAGCCCCCTTGGCCCGAACACTGAAGCTTTCTTT	CASSPLGPNTEAFF
TRBV28	once	TRBJ2-1	TRBD2	TGTGCCACCATAGCGGGAGGCAACTACAATGAGCAGTTCTTC	CATIAGGNYNEQFF
TRBV5-1	.	TRBJ1-6	TRBD1	TGCGCCAGCAGCACAACAGGGGGGGGGAATTCACCCCTCCACTTT	CASSTTGGGNSPLHF
TRBV30	.	TRBJ1-6	.	TGTGCCTGGACTTTCTCCTATAATTCACCCCTCCACTTT	CAWTFSYNSPLHF
TRBV2	.	TRBJ2-7	.	TGTGCCAGCAGCGCCACTAGAGGAGTCTCCTACGAGCAGTACTTC	CASSATRGVSYEQYF
TRBV19	.	TRBJ2-1	.	TGTGCCAGTAGTCGGGAGCGGTCCTACAATGAGCAGTTCTTC	CASSRERSYNEQFF
TRBV6-4	.	TRBJ2-1	TRBD2	TGTGCCAGCAGTGACTCGAAGACTAGCGACATCAATGAGCAGTTCTTC	CASSDSKTSDINEQFF
TRBV7-2	.	TRBJ2-7	TRBD1	TGTGCCAGCAGCGTCAACTCCGGGACAGGGTCCCACGAGCAGTACTTC	CASSVNSGTGSHEQYF
TRBV3-1/TRBV3-2	.	TRBJ2-6	TRBD1	TGTGCCAGCAGCCCCACAGGGGGCTCTGGGGCCAACGTCCTGACTTTC	CASSPTGGSGANVLTF
TRBV12-3/TRBV12-4	.	TRBJ2-3	.	TGTGCCAGCAGTTCATCCCGGACAGATACGCAGTATTTT	CASSSSRTDTQYF
TRBV23-1	once	TRBJ1-5	.	TGCGCCAGTGGACACCGGCGAAATCAGCCCCAGCATTTT	CASGHRRNQPQHF
TRBV19	.	TRBJ2-1	TRBD2	TGTGCCAGTAGTAGCGGGGCAGCGGGAGAAAATGAGCAGTTCTTC	CASSSGAAGENEQFF
TRBV19	.	TRBJ2-3	.	TGTGCCAGTAGTGACCGACAGCCAAGCTACACAGATACGCAGTATTTT	CASSDRQPSYTDTQYF
TRBV7-2	.	TRBJ2-7	TRBD2	TGTGCCAGCAGCGCCCGGAGTAGCGGGAGGTCTCTTTCCTACGAGCAGTACTTC	CASSARSSGRSLSYEQYF
TRBV28	.	TRBJ2-2	.	TGTGCCAGCAGTCTGAGCGTCGGGGAGCTGTTTTTT	CASSLSVGELFF
TRBV7-6	.	TRBJ2-3	TRBD2	TGTGCCAGCAGCGTAGCGGGAGGGCCGGGGGATACGCAGTATTTT	CASSVAGGPGDTQYF
TRBV6-5	.	TRBJ2-5	TRBD2	TGTGCCAGCAGTTACTCGACTAGCGGTCAAGAGACCCAGTACTTC	CASSYSTSGQETQYF
TRBV4-1	.	TRBJ2-1	TRBD2	TGCGCCAGCAGCCAAGATGAGCGGGATAAAGCTGAGCAGTTCTTC	CASSQDERDKAEQFF
TRBV5-1	.	TRBJ1-1	.	TGCGCCAGCGGCCCGGGAGAAAAGAACACTGAAGCTTTCTTT	CASGPGEKNTEAFF
TRBV7-2	.	TRBJ2-7	TRBD2	TGTGCCAGCAGCCCTACTAGCGGGAGGGCCCCCCACGAGCAGTACTTC	CASSPTSGRAPHEQYF
TRBV18	.	TRBJ1-6	.	TGTGCCAGCTCACCGGATAGATTTGGGCAGCCCCTCCACTTT	CASSPDRFGQPLHF
TRBV28	.	TRBJ2-7	.	TGTGCCAGCAGTTTAGGGGCACCCTTACCCTACGAGCAGTACTTC	CASSLGAPLPYEQYF
TRBV29-1	.	TRBJ1-2	.	TGCAGCGTTGAAGGTCCCGGGACTTGGAGTGAGGGCTACACCTTC	CSVEGPGTWSEGYTF
TRBV29-1	few	TRBJ2-1	TRBD1	TGCAGCGTTGAATCAGGACAGGGATGGGGGAATGAGCAGTTCTTC	CSVESGQGWGNEQFF
TRBV11-2	.	TRBJ2-7	TRBD1	TGTGCCAGCAGCTCACTTCCAGGGGGCGGCTACGAGCAGTACTTC	CASSSLPGGGYEQYF
TRBV4-2	.	TRBJ2-1	TRBD2	TGTGCCAGCAGCCATCCCGGACTAGCGGGAGCAGGAACCTACAATGAGCAGTTCTTC	CASSHPGLAGAGTYNEQFF
TRBV6-2/TRBV6-3	.	TRBJ2-1	TRBD1	TGTGCCAGCAGACCTGGACAGGGGGCGGACAATGAGCAGTTCTTC	CASRPGQGADNEQFF
TRBV19	.	TRBJ2-5	.	TGTGCCAGTAGCCCCACCGGGGGGCTGGAGACCCAGTACTTC	CASSPTGGLETQYF
TRBV5-1	.	TRBJ2-3	.	TGCGCCAGCAGCTTAATGCGGCTAAGCACAGATACGCAGTATTTT	CASSLMRLSTDTQYF
TRBV19	.	TRBJ2-7	.	TGTGCCAGTAGTATAAGGCGGGAAACTGGAATATACGAGCAGTACTTC	CASSIRRETGIYEQYF
TRBV4-1	.	TRBJ1-5	TRBD1	TGCGCCAGCAGCCGTTCCACCGGGACAGGGGGATTCAATCAGCCCCAGCATTTT	CASSRSTGTGGFNQPQHF
TRBV5-1	.	TRBJ2-7	TRBD1	TGCGCCAGCAGCTCCCGGGACAGGGGTTACGAGCAGTACTTC	CASSSRDRGYEQYF
TRBV3-1/TRBV3-2	.	TRBJ2-3	TRBD2	TGTGCCAGCAGCCAAGCGACCGGGACTAGCGGGGGCACTAGCACAGATACGCAGTATTTT	CASSQATGTSGGTSTDTQYF
TRBV28	.	TRBJ2-7	TRBD1	TGTGCCAGCAGTTGGGGACAGGGGGCGTACGAGCAGTACTTC	CASSWGQGAYEQYF
TRBV9	.	TRBJ1-1	TRBD1	TGTGCCAGCAGCGCAACGGACAGGATGAACACTGAAGCTTTCTTT	CASSATDRMNTEAFF
TRBV7-8	.	TRBJ2-3	TRBD2	TGTGCCAGCAGCATGGGACTAGCGGGATATACGCAGTATTTT	CASSMGLAGYTQYF
TRBV19	once	TRBJ2-3	TRBD2	TGTGCCAGTAGTACTAGCGGGAGTTTGACAGATACGCAGTATTTT	CASSTSGSLTDTQYF
TRBV11-2	.	TRBJ1-6	.	TGTGCCAGCAGCTTAGATCGAGTGGTTTCACCCCTCCACTTT	CASSLDRVVSPLHF
TRBV25-1	.	TRBJ2-1	.	TGTGCCAGCAGTGGACCTGGGACAATCAATGAGCAGTTCTTC	CASSGPGTINEQFF
TRBV24-1	few	TRBJ2-2	TRBD1	TGTGCCACCAGTGATAAACCGGGACAGGGGGCGGTCGGGGAGCTGTTTTTT	CATSDKPGQGAVGELFF
TRBV4-2	.	TRBJ2-1	TRBD2	TGTGCCAGCAGCCTCCTAGCGGATAACTCCTACAATGAGCAGTTCTTC	CASSLLADNSYNEQFF
TRBV10-3	.	TRBJ2-3	.	TGTGCCATCAGAGCTCGGGAGAAGGGAGATACGCAGTATTTT	CAIRAREKGDTQYF
TRBV19	.	TRBJ2-1	TRBD2	TGTGCCAGTAGTATAACGGGAGGCCGCAATGAGCAGTTCTTC	CASSITGGRNEQFF
TRBV28	.	TRBJ2-7	TRBD1	TGTGCCAGCAGTCCAGGGGGCAGGTACGAGCAGTACTTC	CASSPGGRYEQYF
TRBV6-2/TRBV6-3	.	TRBJ2-5	.	TGTGCCAGCAGTTACTCGGAGCAAGAGACCCAGTACTTC	CASSYSEQETQYF
TRBV13	.	TRBJ2-3	TRBD1	TGTGCCAGCAGCCGACGGACAGGGAGCACAGATACGCAGTATTTT	CASSRRTGSTDTQYF
TRBV9	.	TRBJ2-1	.	TGTGCCAGCAGCGTAGGGGCTAGCGTAGGGAGCTCCTACAATGAGCAGTTCTTC	CASSVGASVGSSYNEQFF
TRBV7-2	.	TRBJ2-2	.	TGTGCCAGCAGCTTAGGGTTCAGGGTCCTCGGCGGGGAGCTGTTTTTT	CASSLGFRVLGGELFF
TRBV6-5	.	TRBJ1-5	TRBD1	TGTGCCACAAGAGACAGGGAGTATCAGCCCCAGCATTTT	CATRDREYQPQHF
TRBV6-4	.	TRBJ2-3	TRBD1	TGTGCCAGCAGTCCCGGGACAGGGAATTCAGATACGCAGTATTTT	CASSPGTGNSDTQYF
TRBV19	.	TRBJ2-7	.	TGTGCCAGTAGTAGTCAGGGGTACGAGCAGTACTTC	CASSSQGYEQYF
TRBV25-1	.	TRBJ1-6	TRBD1	TGTGCCAGCAGAAGACAGGGTTTCGATTCACCCCTCCACTTT	CASRRQGFDSPLHF
TRBV4-1	.	TRBJ2-6	.	TGCGCCAGCAGCCAAGAGTACGCGGGGTCCTTCTCTGGGGCCAACGTCCTGACTTTC	CASSQEYAGSFSGANVLTF